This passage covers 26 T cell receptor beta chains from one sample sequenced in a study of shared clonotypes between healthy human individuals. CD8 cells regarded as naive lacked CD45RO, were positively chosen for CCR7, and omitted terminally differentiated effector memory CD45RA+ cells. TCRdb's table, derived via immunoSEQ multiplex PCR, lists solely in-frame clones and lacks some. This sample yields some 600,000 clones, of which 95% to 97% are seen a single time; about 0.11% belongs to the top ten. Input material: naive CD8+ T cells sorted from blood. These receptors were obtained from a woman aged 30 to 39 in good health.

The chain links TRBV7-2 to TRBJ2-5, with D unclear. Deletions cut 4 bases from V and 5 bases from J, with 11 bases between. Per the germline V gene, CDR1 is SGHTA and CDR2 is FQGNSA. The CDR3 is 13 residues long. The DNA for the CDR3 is TGTGCCAGCAGCTCCGACTCGGAGGAGACCCAGTACTTC. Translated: CASSSDSEETQYF.

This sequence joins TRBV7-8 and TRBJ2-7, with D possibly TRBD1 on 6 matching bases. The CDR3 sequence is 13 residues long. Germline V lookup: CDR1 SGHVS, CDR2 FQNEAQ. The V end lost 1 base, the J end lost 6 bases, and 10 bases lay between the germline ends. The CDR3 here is CASSLEQGVEQYF. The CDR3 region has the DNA TGTGCCAGCAGCTTAGAACAGGGCGTCGAGCAGTACTTC.

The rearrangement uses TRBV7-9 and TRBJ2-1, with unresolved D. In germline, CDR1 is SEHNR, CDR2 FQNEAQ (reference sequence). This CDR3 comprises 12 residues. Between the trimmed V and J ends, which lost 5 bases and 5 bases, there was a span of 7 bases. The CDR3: CASSTGHNEQFF. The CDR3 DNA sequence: TGTGCCAGCAGCACCGGACACAATGAGCAGTTCTTC.

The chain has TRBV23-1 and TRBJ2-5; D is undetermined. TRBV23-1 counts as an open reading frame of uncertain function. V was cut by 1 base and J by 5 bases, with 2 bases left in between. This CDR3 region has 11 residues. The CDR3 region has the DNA TGCGCCAGCAGTCAATGGGAGACCCAGTACTTC. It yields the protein CASSQWETQYF.

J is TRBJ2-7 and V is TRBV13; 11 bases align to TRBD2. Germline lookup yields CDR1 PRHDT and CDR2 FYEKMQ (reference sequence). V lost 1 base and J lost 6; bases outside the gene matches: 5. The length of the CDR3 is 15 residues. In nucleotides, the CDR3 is TGTGCCAGCAGCTTAGAGGCTAGCGGGGGGATCGAGCAGTACTTC. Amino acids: CASSLEASGGIEQYF. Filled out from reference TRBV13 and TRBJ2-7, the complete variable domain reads AAGVIQSPRHLIKEKRETATLKCYPIPRHDTVYWYQQGPGQDPQFLISFYEKMQSDKGSIPDRFSAQQFSDYHSELNMSSLELGDSALYFCASSLEASGGIEQYFGPGTRLTVT.

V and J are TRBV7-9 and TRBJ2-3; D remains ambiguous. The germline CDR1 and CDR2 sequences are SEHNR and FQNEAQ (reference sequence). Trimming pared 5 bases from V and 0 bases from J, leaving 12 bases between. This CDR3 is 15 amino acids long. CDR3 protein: CASSILLGSTDTQYF. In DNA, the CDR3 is TGTGCCAGCAGCATCCTGCTTGGTAGCACAGATACGCAGTATTTT.

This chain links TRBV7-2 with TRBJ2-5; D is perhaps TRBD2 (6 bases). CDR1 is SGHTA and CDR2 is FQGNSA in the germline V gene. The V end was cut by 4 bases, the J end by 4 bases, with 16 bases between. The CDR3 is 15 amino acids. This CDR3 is CASSSSTLGGETQYF. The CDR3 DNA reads TGTGCCAGCAGCTCTTCGACCCTGGGAGGAGAGACCCAGTACTTC. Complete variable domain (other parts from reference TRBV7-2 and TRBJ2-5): GAGVSQSPSNKVTEKGKDVELRCDPISGHTALYWYRQSLGQGLEFLIYFQGNSAPDKSGLPSDRFSAERTGGSVSTLTIQRTQQEDSAVYLCASSSSTLGGETQYFGPGTRLLVL.

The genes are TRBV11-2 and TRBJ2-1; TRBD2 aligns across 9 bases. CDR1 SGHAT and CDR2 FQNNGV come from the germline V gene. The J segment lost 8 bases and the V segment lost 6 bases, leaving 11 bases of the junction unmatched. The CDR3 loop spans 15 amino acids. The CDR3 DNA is TGTGCCAGCAGGGATGTAGCGGGGGTTAGGGATGAGCAGTTCTTC. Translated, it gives CASRDVAGVRDEQFF.

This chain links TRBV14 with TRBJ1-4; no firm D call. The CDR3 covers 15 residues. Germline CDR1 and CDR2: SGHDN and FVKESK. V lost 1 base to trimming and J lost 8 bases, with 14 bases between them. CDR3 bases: TGTGCCAGCAGCCAAGTCACCGGGTCACTCGAAAAACTGTTTTTT. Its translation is CASSQVTGSLEKLFF.

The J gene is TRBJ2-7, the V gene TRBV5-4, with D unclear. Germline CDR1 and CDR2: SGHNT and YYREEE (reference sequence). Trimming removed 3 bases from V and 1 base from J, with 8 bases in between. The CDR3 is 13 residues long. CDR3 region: CASSSPESYEQYF. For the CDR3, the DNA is TGTGCCAGCAGCTCTCCTGAGTCCTACGAGCAGTACTTC.

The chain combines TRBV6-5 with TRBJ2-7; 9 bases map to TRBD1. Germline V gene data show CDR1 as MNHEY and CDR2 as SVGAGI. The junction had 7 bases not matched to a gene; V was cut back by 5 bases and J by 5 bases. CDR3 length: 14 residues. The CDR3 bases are TGTGCCAGCAGTCTGACAGGGGGTACTCACGAGCAGTACTTC. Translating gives CASSLTGGTHEQYF.

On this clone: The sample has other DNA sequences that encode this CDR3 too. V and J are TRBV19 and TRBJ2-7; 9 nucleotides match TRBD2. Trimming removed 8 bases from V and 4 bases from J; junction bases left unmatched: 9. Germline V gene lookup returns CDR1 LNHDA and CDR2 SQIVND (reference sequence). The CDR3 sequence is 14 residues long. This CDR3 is CASSPGLASYEQYF. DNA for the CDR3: TGTGCCAGTTCTCCCGGACTAGCGTCATACGAGCAGTACTTC.

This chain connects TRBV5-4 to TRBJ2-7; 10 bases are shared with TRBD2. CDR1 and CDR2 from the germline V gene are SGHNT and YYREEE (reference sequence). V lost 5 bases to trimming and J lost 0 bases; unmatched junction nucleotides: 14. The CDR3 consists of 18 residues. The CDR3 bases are TGTGCCAGCAGACACTTGCGCCTTACTAGCGGGGACTCCTACGAGCAGTACTTC. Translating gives CASRHLRLTSGDSYEQYF.

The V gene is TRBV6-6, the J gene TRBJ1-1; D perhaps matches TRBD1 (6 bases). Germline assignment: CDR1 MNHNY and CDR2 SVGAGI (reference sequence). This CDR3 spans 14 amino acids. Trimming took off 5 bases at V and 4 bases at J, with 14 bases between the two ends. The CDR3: CASSHGGAVTEAFF. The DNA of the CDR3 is TGTGCCAGCAGTCACGGGGGGGCGGTCACTGAAGCTTTCTTT.

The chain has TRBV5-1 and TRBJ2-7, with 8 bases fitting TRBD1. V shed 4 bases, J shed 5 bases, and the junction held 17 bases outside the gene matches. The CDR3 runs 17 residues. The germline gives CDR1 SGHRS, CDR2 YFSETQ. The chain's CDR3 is CASSLVGFRQGKDEQYF. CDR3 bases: TGCGCCAGCAGCCTGGTTGGCTTCAGACAGGGGAAAGACGAGCAGTACTTC.

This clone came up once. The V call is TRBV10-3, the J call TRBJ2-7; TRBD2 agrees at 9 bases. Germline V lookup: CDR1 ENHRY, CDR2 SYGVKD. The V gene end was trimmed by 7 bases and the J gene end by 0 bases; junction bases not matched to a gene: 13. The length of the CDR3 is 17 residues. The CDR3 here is CAIMSTESGRPSYEQYF. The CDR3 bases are TGTGCCATCATGAGTACCGAAAGCGGGAGGCCCTCCTACGAGCAGTACTTC.

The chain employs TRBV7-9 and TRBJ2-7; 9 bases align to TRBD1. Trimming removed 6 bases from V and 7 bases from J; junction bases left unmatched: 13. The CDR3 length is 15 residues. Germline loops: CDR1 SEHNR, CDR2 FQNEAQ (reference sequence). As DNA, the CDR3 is TGTGCCAGCAGTTATCCGGGACAGGGCCTTGGGGAGCAGTACTTC. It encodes CASSYPGQGLGEQYF.

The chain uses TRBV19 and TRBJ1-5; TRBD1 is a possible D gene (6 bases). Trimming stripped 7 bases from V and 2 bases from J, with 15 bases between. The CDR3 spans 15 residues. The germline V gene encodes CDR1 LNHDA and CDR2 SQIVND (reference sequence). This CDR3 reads CASTPLDRRNQPQHF. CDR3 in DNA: TGTGCCAGTACTCCGCTGGACAGACGCAATCAGCCCCAGCATTTT.

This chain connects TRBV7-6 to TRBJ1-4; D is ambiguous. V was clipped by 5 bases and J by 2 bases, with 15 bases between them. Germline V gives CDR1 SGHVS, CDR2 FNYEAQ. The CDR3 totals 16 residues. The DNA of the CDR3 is TGTGCCAGCAGCCCCGACCCCGGGTCCACTAATGAAAAACTGTTTTTT. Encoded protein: CASSPDPGSTNEKLFF.

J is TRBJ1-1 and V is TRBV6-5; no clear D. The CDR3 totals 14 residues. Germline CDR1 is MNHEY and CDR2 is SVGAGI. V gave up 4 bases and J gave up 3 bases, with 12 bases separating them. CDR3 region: CASSFDREDTEAFF. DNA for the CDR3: TGTGCCAGCAGTTTCGATCGGGAGGACACTGAAGCTTTCTTT.

The CDR3, as DNA: TGTGCCAGCAGCGAAGACGACAGCCTCTCTGGAAACACCATATATTTT. Residues: CASSEDDSLSGNTIYF. The chain is built from TRBV7-6 and TRBJ1-3; D perhaps matches TRBD1 (5 bases). CDR1 is SGHVS and CDR2 is FNYEAQ in the germline V gene. The CDR3 is 16 residues long. V lost 5 bases and J 0 bases, leaving 14 bases between the germline ends. Filled out from reference TRBV7-6 and TRBJ1-3, the complete variable domain reads GAGVSQSPRYKVTKRGQDVALRCDPISGHVSLYWYRQALGQGPEFLTYFNYEAQQDKSGLPNDRFSAERPEGSISTLTIQRTEQRDSAMYRCASSEDDSLSGNTIYFGEGSWLTVV.

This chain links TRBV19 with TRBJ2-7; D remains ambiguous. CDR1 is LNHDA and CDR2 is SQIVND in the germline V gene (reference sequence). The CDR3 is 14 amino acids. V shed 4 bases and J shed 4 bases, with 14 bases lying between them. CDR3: CASSTDTESYEQYF. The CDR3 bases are TGTGCCAGTAGTACTGACACCGAAAGTTACGAGCAGTACTTC. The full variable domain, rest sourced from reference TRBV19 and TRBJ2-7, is DGGITQSPKYLFRKEGQNVTLSCEQNLNHDAMYWYRQDPGQGLRLIYYSQIVNDFQKGDIAEGYSVSREKKESFPLTVTSAQKNPTAFYLCASSTDTESYEQYFGPGTRLTVT.

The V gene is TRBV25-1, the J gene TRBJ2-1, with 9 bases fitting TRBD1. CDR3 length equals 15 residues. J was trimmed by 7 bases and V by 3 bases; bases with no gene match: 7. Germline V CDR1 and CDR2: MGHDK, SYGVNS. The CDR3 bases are TGTGCCAGCAGTGAGGAGGGACAGGGATGGAATGAGCAGTTCTTC. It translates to CASSEEGQGWNEQFF.

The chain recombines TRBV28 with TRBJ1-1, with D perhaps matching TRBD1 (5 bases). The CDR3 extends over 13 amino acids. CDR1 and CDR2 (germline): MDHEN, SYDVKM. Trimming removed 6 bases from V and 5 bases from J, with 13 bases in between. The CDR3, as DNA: TGTGCCAGCAGACCGGGGGTTAGGACTGAAGCTTTCTTT. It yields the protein CASRPGVRTEAFF. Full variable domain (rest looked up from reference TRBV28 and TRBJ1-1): DVKVTQSSRYLVKRTGEKVFLECVQDMDHENMFWYRQDPGLGLRLIYFSYDVKMKEKGDIPEGYSVSREKKERFSLILESASTNQTSMYLCASRPGVRTEAFFGQGTRLTVV.

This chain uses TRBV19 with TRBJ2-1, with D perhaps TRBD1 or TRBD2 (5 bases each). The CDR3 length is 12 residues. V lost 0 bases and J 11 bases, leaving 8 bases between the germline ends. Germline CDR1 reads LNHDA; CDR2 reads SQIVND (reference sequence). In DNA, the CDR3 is TGTGCCAGTAGTATAGATTTGGGACAGCAGTTCTTC. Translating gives CASSIDLGQQFF.

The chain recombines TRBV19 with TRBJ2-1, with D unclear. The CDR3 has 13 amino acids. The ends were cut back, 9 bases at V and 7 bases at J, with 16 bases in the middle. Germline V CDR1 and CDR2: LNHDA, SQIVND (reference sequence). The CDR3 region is CASAPPERNEQFF. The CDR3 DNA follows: TGTGCCAGCGCACCGCCTGAGAGGAATGAGCAGTTCTTC.